This T cell receptor beta chain was documented in a study of radiotherapy plus CTLA-4 blockade in lung cancer. The table came from immunoSEQ multiplex PCR; TCRdb's copy has only in-frame clones and leaves some out. The sample lists about 97,000 clones; 60% to 75% were seen once. CTLA-4 blockade using ipilimumab, together with focal radiation, was received by patients with chemo-refractory metastatic non-small-cell lung cancer. The length of the CDR3 is 15 residues. Trimming cost V 4 bases and J 1 base; bases outside gene matches: 2. Germline values: CDR1 SGHNT, CDR2 YYREEE (reference sequence). Study findings and constraints: Interferon-beta and early blood T cell clone dynamics reportedly predicted response best.

This clone was picked up a small number of times. The antigen is not known. The rearrangement uses TRBV5-4 and TRBJ2-3; 11 nucleotides agree with TRBD2. This receptor was obtained from a human donor with non-small cell lung cancer who had a partial response to radiotherapy plus ipilimumab. Some clones in this sample may be carry-over from other donors' samples. The sequenced sample was peripheral blood, obtained from a patient treated with radiotherapy plus ipilimumab. CDR3 sequence reads: CASSLGLAGTDTQYF. CDR3 sequence (DNA): TGTGCCAGCAGCCTGGGACTAGCGGGCACAGATACGCAGTATTTT.